This T cell receptor (beta chain) was observed in a study of cytomegalovirus exposure and HLA in healthy donors. Germline lookup yields CDR1 MNHNS and CDR2 SASEGT. The J segment lost 4 bases and the V segment lost 1 base, leaving 1 base of the junction unmatched. The CDR3 spans 15 residues. Overall study results and limits: Reports state that TCR beta sequences accurately predicted most subjects' HLA-A and HLA-B alleles.

The PCR made use of 60 Vbeta and 13 Jbeta primers. The method was immunoSEQ multiplex PCR; TCRdb's version includes in-frame clones alone and lacks a portion of them. Counted here are about 200,000 clones, almost 70% occurring once; the ten biggest clones make up around 3%. Concerning this clone itself: Its antigen is still unknown.

The chain recombines TRBV6-1 with TRBJ1-5; 10 nucleotides match TRBD1. The sequencing sample was made of PBMCs. This TCR was sampled from a man in his forties in good health and CMV-seropositive. CDR3 region: CASSEGQGANQPQHF. CDR3 DNA: TGTGCCAGCAGTGAAGGACAGGGGGCGAATCAGCCCCAGCATTTT.